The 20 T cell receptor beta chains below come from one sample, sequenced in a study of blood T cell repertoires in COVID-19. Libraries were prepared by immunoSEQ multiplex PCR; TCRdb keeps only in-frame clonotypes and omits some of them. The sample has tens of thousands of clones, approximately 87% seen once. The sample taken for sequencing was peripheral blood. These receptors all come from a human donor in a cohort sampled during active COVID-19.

CDR3 DNA sequence: TGTGCCAGCAGCTTCCAGGGGGTGAGGAACACTGAAGCTTTCTTT. Protein: CASSFQGVRNTEAFF. The V call is TRBV5-4, the J call TRBJ1-1; 7 bases match TRBD1. With 2 bases clipped from V and 1 base from J, the junction kept 5 bases outside the gene matches. CDR1 is SGHNT, CDR2 YYREEE, per germline (reference sequence). The CDR3 spans 15 residues.

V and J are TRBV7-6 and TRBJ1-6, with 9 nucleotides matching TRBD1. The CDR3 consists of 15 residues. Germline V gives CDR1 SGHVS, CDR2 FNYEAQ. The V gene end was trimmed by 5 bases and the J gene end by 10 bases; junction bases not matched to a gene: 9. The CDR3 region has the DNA TGTGCCAGCAGCCCGGGGGGACAGGGACGATCACCCCTCCACTTT. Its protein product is CASSPGGQGRSPLHF.

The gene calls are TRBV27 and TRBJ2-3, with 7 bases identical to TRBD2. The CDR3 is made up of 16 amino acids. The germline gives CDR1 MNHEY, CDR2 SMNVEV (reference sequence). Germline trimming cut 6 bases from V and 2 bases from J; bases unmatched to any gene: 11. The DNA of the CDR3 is TGTGCCAGCAGCCAACGGGCTAGCGGAAACACAGATACGCAGTATTTT. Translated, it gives CASSQRASGNTDTQYF.

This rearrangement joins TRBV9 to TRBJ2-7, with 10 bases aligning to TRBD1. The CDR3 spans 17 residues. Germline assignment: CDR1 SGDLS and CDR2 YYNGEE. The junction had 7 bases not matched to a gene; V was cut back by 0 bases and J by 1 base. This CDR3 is CASSVGLPGQGSYEQYF. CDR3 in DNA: TGTGCCAGCAGCGTAGGACTACCGGGACAGGGGTCCTACGAGCAGTACTTC.

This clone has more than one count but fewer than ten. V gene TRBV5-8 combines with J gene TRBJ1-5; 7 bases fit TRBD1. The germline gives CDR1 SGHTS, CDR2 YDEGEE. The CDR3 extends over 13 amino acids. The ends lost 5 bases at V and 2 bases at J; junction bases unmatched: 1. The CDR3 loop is CASSQGGNQPQHF. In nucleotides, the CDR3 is TGTGCCAGCAGTCAGGGGGGCAATCAGCCCCAGCATTTT.

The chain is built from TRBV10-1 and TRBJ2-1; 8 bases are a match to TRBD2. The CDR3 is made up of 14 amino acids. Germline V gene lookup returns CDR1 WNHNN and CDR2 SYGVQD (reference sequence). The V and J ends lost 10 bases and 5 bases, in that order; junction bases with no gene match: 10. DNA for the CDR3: TGCGCCACCCGGCCCGGGGGGGCCAACAATGAGCAGTTCTTC. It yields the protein CATRPGGANNEQFF.

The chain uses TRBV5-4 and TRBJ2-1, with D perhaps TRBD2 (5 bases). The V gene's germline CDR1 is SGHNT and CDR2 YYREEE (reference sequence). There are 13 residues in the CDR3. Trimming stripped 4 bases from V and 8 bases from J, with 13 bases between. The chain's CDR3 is CASSVPLGDEQFF. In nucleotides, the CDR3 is TGTGCCAGCAGCGTCCCCCTCGGGGATGAGCAGTTCTTC. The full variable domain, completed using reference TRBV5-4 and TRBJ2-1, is ETGVTQSPTHLIKTRGQQVTLRCSSQSGHNTVSWYQQALGQGPQFIFQYYREEENGRGNFPPRFSGLQFPNYSSELNVNALELDDSALYLCASSVPLGDEQFFGPGTRLTVL.

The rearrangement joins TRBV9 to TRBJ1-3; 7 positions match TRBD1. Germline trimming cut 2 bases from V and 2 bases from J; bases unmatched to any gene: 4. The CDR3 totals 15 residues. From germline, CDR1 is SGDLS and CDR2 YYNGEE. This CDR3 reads CASSVSGTAGNTIYF. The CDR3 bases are TGTGCCAGCAGCGTTTCCGGGACAGCTGGAAACACCATATATTTT.

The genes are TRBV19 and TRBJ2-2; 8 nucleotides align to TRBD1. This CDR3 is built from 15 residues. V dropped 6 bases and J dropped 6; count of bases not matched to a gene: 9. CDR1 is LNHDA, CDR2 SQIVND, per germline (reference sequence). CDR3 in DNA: TGTGCCAGTAGCGACAGGGGCGGGGACGCCGGGGAGCTGTTTTTT. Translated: CASSDRGGDAGELFF.

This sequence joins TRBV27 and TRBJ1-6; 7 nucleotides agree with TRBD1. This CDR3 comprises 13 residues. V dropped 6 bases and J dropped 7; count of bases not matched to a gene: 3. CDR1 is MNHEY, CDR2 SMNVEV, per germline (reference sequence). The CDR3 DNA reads TGTGCCAGCAGACGGGACAGAAATTCACCCCTCCACTTT. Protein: CASRRDRNSPLHF.

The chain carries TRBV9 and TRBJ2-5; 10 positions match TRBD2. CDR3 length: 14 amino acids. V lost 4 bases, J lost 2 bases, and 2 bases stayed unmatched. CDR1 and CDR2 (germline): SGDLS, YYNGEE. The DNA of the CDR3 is TGTGCCAGCAGCCCGACTAGCGGGCAAGAGACCCAGTACTTC. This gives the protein CASSPTSGQETQYF.

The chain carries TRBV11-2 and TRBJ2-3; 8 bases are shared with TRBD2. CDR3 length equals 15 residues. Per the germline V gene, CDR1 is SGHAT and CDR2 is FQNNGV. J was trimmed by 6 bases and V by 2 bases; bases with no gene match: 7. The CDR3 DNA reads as TGTGCCAGCAGCTTAATCAGCGGGGGTAGGGATACGCAGTATTTT. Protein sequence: CASSLISGGRDTQYF.

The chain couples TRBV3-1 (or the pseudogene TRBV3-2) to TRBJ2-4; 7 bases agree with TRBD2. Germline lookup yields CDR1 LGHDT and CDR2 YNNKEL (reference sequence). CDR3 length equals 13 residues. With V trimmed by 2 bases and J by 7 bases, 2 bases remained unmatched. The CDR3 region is CASSQSGTNIQYF. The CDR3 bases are TGTGCCAGCAGCCAAAGCGGGACCAACATTCAGTACTTC.

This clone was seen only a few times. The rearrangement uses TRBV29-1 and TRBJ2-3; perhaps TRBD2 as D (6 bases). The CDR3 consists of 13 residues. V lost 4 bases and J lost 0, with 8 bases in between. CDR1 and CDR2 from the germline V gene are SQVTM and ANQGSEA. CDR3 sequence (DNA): TGCAGCGTTGCGGGGAGGAGCACAGATACGCAGTATTTT. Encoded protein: CSVAGRSTDTQYF.

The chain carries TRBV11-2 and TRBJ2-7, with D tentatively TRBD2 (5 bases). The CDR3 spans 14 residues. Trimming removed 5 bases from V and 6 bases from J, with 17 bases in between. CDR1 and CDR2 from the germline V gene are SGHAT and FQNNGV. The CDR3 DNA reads TGTGCCAGCAGCCCCATCGACCTGGCGGGCGAGCAGTACTTC. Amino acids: CASSPIDLAGEQYF.

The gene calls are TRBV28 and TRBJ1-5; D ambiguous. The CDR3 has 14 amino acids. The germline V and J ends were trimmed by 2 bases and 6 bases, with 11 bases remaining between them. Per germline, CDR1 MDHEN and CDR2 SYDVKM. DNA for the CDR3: TGTGCCAGCAGTTTAGGTGGCGGGTTTCAGCCCCAGCATTTT. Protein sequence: CASSLGGGFQPQHF.

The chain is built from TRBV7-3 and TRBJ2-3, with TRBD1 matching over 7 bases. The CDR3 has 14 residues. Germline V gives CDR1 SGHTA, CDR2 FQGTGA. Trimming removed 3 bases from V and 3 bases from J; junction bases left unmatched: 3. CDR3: CASSLTGTTDTQYF. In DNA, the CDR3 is TGTGCCAGCAGCTTGACAGGGACAACAGATACGCAGTATTTT.

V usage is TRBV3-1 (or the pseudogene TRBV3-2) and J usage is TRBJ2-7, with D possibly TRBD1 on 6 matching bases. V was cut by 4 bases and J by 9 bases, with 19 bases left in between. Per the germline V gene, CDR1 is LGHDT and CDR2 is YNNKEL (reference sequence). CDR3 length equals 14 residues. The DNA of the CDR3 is TGTGCCAGCAGCCCCAATAACCAGGGGTCTGGGCAGTACTTC. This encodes CASSPNNQGSGQYF.

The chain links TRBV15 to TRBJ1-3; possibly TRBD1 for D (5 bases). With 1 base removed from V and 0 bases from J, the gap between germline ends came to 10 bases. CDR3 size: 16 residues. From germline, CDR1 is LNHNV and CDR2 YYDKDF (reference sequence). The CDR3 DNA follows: TGTGCCACCAGCAGAGGCGACAGCCGCTCTGGAAACACCATATATTTT. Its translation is CATSRGDSRSGNTIYF.

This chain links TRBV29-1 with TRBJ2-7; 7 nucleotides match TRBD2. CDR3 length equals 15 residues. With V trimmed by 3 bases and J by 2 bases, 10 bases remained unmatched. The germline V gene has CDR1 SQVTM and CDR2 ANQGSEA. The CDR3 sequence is CSVEIRGSRPYEQYF. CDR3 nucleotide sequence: TGCAGCGTTGAGATCCGCGGGAGTAGACCCTACGAGCAGTACTTC.